The next 22 T cell receptor beta chains were all read from a single sample in a study of blood T cell repertoires in COVID-19. Generated by immunoSEQ multiplex PCR, the TCRdb table keeps only in-frame clones and is missing some. The sample carries about 130,000 clones, more than 70% recorded once. Sequencing input: peripheral blood. These receptors came from a woman aged 55-75 years with acute or convalescent COVID-19.

The J gene is TRBJ1-1, the V gene TRBV29-1; 7 bases map to TRBD1. Germline-derived CDR1 and CDR2 are SQVTM and ANQGSEA. The CDR3 length is 13 residues. The ends lost 6 bases at V and 4 bases at J; junction bases unmatched: 8. CDR3 bases: TGCAGCGTAGACAGGGTTCGGGGCACTGAAGCTTTCTTT. This gives the protein CSVDRVRGTEAFF.

The genes are TRBV5-1 and TRBJ2-2, with D hard to call. The germline gives CDR1 SGHRS, CDR2 YFSETQ. The CDR3 consists of 13 residues. V shed 3 bases and J shed 3 bases, with 6 bases lying between them. The CDR3 bases are TGCGCCAGCAGCTCCCGGGACACCGGGGAGCTGTTTTTT. Protein product: CASSSRDTGELFF.

The rearrangement joins TRBV9 to TRBJ1-3, with TRBD1 identical over 8 bases. V shed 3 bases, J shed 9 bases, and the junction held 8 bases outside the gene matches. Germline CDR1 and CDR2: SGDLS and YYNGEE. The CDR3 runs to 14 residues. The CDR3 DNA reads as TGTGCCAGCAGCGCCCGGGACAGGATGGGCACCATATATTTT. It translates to CASSARDRMGTIYF.

The chain links TRBV6-5 to TRBJ1-2; D is possibly TRBD1 (5 bases). This CDR3 contains 13 residues. The germline V gene has CDR1 MNHEY and CDR2 SVGAGI. V shed 7 bases and J shed 4 bases, with 13 bases lying between them. This chain's CDR3 is CASIPAGGYGYTF. The CDR3 DNA reads as TGTGCCAGCATCCCCGCGGGGGGCTATGGCTACACCTTC.

This clone has only one observation. The rearrangement uses TRBV30 and TRBJ1-2, with a weak D call TRBD1 (6 bases). The germline V and J ends were trimmed by 4 bases and 2 bases, with 14 bases remaining between them. Germline CDR1 and CDR2: GTSNPN and SVGIG (reference sequence). CDR3 length equals 14 residues. The CDR3: CAWTVGGGNYGYTF. CDR3 coding DNA: TGTGCCTGGACCGTAGGGGGGGGCAACTATGGCTACACCTTC.

CDR3 DNA: TGTGCCAGCAGCCCAGGGACTAGCGGGAGGGCCCGGTCCTACGAGCAGTACTTC. Amino acid sequence: CASSPGTSGRARSYEQYF. The genes are TRBV9 and TRBJ2-7, with 16 bases aligning to TRBD2. The CDR3 is 18 amino acids. From germline, CDR1 is SGDLS and CDR2 YYNGEE. V lost 4 bases to trimming and J lost 1 base; unmatched junction nucleotides: 8.

About this clone itself: At the DNA level, this CDR3 is encoded by other sequences in the same sample as well. V usage is TRBV27 and J usage is TRBJ1-5, with D unresolved. Germline CDR1 is MNHEY and CDR2 is SMNVEV (reference sequence). Trimming pared 3 bases from V and 6 bases from J, leaving 6 bases between. CDR3 length equals 12 residues. This CDR3 reads CASSFRGQPQHF. In nucleotides, the CDR3 is TGTGCCAGCAGTTTCCGGGGTCAGCCCCAGCATTTT.

This CDR3 is CASTTGRAGNYNSPLHF. The CDR3, as DNA: TGTGCCAGCACCACGGGGAGGGCTGGGAACTATAATTCACCCCTCCACTTT. The chain combines TRBV5-6 with TRBJ1-6; D is ambiguous. Germline V gives CDR1 SGHDT, CDR2 YYEEEE. This CDR3 region has 17 residues. V shed 6 bases and J shed 3 bases, with 19 bases lying between them.

This clone has more than one count but fewer than ten. Here the CDR3 reads CASNFSGQGHTEAFF. The CDR3, as DNA: TGTGCCAGCAACTTTTCGGGACAGGGGCACACTGAAGCTTTCTTT. The rearrangement uses TRBV21-1 and TRBJ1-1; no DNA check was done on the table's D call, TRBD1. TRBV21-1 corresponds to a pseudogene. This CDR3 region has 15 residues.

J is TRBJ2-1 and V is TRBV5-6; TRBD2 aligns across 12 bases. Germline lookup yields CDR1 SGHDT and CDR2 YYEEEE. Trimming took 0 bases from V and 8 from J; bases not matched to a gene: 6. CDR3 length: 16 amino acids. The CDR3 coding sequence is TGTGCCAGCAGCTTGGACCCTAGCGGGAGGGCCCATGAGCAGTTCTTC. It translates to CASSLDPSGRAHEQFF.

V gene TRBV28 combines with J gene TRBJ2-1; 12 positions agree with TRBD2. Germline V gene data show CDR1 as MDHEN and CDR2 as SYDVKM. V lost 2 bases and J lost 8; bases outside the gene matches: 4. The CDR3 consists of 15 residues. In DNA, the CDR3 is TGTGCCAGCAGTTTAGGACTAGCGGGATCCCATGAGCAGTTCTTC. This sequence encodes CASSLGLAGSHEQFF. The full variable domain, with the rest looked up from reference TRBV28 and TRBJ2-1, is DVKVTQSSRYLVKRTGEKVFLECVQDMDHENMFWYRQDPGLGLRLIYFSYDVKMKEKGDIPEGYSVSREKKERFSLILESASTNQTSMYLCASSLGLAGSHEQFFGPGTRLTVL.

CDR3 residues: CASSLAGTALRSGEQYF. CDR3 in DNA: TGTGCCAGCAGCTTGGCCGGGACAGCTTTACGGTCGGGGGAGCAGTACTTC. The chain carries TRBV5-4 and TRBJ2-7, with 7 bases identical to TRBD1. Germline trimming cut 0 bases from V and 7 bases from J; bases unmatched to any gene: 16. The CDR3 length is 17 residues. Germline assignment: CDR1 SGHNT and CDR2 YYREEE (reference sequence).

This clone has only a few counts. The chain employs TRBV18 and TRBJ1-3; TRBD1 is a possible D gene (6 bases). The CDR3 runs 14 residues. V was clipped by 8 bases and J by 4 bases, with 15 bases between them. Germline-derived CDR1 and CDR2 are KGHSH and LQKENI. CDR3 region: CASAEQGYGNTIYF. The CDR3 DNA is TGTGCCAGCGCCGAACAGGGCTACGGAAACACCATATATTTT.

The chain links TRBV7-9 to TRBJ2-2; TRBD2 matches at 8 bases. The junction had 18 bases not matched to a gene; V was cut back by 5 bases and J by 4 bases. The CDR3 is made up of 19 amino acids. The germline CDR1 and CDR2 sequences are SEHNR and FQNEAQ (reference sequence). For the CDR3, the DNA is TGTGCCAGCAGCAAAAGCCCAGCGGGAGACGGCCCCGGCACCGGGGAGCTGTTTTTT. This encodes CASSKSPAGDGPGTGELFF.

The CDR3 nucleotides are TGTGCCTGGTCCTCCGGCGCGGGAGGGCACACCGGGGAGCTGTTTTTT. Its translation is CAWSSGAGGHTGELFF. The J gene is TRBJ2-2, the V gene TRBV30, with 9 bases identical to TRBD2. There are 16 residues in the CDR3. V gave up 5 bases and J gave up 3 bases; unmatched junction bases: 10. The germline CDR1 and CDR2 sequences are GTSNPN and SVGIG (reference sequence).

The rearrangement joins TRBV5-1 to TRBJ2-1; 11 positions agree with TRBD2. Per germline, CDR1 SGHRS and CDR2 YFSETQ. The length of the CDR3 is 16 residues. Trimming took 4 bases from V and 3 from J; bases not matched to a gene: 6. CDR3 in amino acids: CASSPGGTSGYNEQFF. The CDR3 nucleotides are TGCGCCAGCAGCCCCGGGGGGACTAGCGGCTACAATGAGCAGTTCTTC.

This sequence joins TRBV28 and TRBJ1-4, with D hard to call. The germline gives CDR1 MDHEN, CDR2 SYDVKM. V lost 6 bases, J lost 5 bases, and 16 bases lay in between. This CDR3 comprises 15 residues. The CDR3 loop reads CASSSIGGRNEKLFF. The CDR3 region has the DNA TGTGCCAGCAGCTCCATAGGAGGGAGAAATGAAAAACTGTTTTTT.

The V gene is TRBV11-2, the J gene TRBJ2-1, with D unresolved. V lost 4 bases, J lost 0 bases, and 7 bases lay in between. The CDR3 sequence is 14 residues long. Germline assignment: CDR1 SGHAT and CDR2 FQNNGV. The DNA for the CDR3 is TGTGCCAGCAGCTCGAGTAGCTCCTACAATGAGCAGTTCTTC. The encoded protein is CASSSSSSYNEQFF.

This chain uses TRBV2 with TRBJ1-4, with D possibly being TRBD1 (5 bases). The CDR3 has 13 amino acids. Trimming cost V 5 bases and J 8 bases, with 12 bases left between them. Germline CDR1 is SNHLY and CDR2 is FYNNEI. CDR3 sequence: CASSLGLVEKLFF. CDR3 coding DNA: TGTGCCAGCAGTTTGGGACTGGTAGAAAAACTGTTTTTT.

The chain uses TRBV29-1 and TRBJ2-3; 13 bases are a match to TRBD2. The V gene end was trimmed by 4 bases and the J gene end by 3 bases; junction bases not matched to a gene: 1. This CDR3 contains 14 residues. The germline gives CDR1 SQVTM, CDR2 ANQGSEA. The CDR3 nucleotides read TGCAGCGTTGGGACTAGCGGGGGTACAGATACGCAGTATTTT. Protein sequence: CSVGTSGGTDTQYF.

The V and J genes are TRBV24-1 and TRBJ2-5; 8 bases line up with TRBD2. In germline, CDR1 is KGHDR, CDR2 SFDVKD. J gave up 5 bases and V 5 bases, and 3 bases lay outside the gene matches. CDR3 length equals 13 residues. The CDR3 loop reads CATSAAGVETQYF. CDR3 in DNA: TGTGCCACCAGTGCAGCGGGAGTGGAGACCCAGTACTTC.

This chain joins TRBV18 and TRBJ1-1; D uncertain. Looked up from germline, CDR1 is KGHSH and CDR2 is LQKENI. This CDR3 is 14 amino acids long. V dropped 4 bases and J dropped 1 base, with 10 bases sitting between them. The CDR3 bases are TGTGCCAGCTCACAAGAACGGGGGAACACTGAAGCTTTCTTT. Its protein product is CASSQERGNTEAFF.